Presented here are 31 T cell receptor beta chains from one specimen sequenced in a study of blood T cell repertoires in COVID-19 (dated by TCRdb to the early 2020s). The library was obtained by the immunoSEQ multiplex PCR assay. TCRdb carries this immuneACCESS record with in-frame sequences only. Its versions omit some clonotypes, under half of them owing to an unresolved V gene in the studies checked, with the rest unexplained. In this sample the table shows about 440,000 clones, less than 95% of which occur a single time. The ten most abundant clones make up more than 0.55% of the sample. Sequences were obtained from PBMCs or T cells enriched from blood (not recorded which). The source of these receptors is a man aged 18 to 35 who had recovered from COVID-19.

The chain recombines TRBV6-1 with TRBJ1-2; 8 nucleotides line up with TRBD1. V was pared by 3 bases and J by 7 bases, with 10 bases of the junction left unmatched. Germline-derived CDR1 and CDR2 are MNHNS and SASEGT. The CDR3 is 15 residues long. In nucleotides, the CDR3 is TGTGCCAGCAGTGAGAGGACAGGGCGGGTGGGTGGCTACACCTTC. It is translated as CASSERTGRVGGYTF.

The chain carries TRBV4-1 and TRBJ1-2; no clear D gene. CDR3 length: 14 residues. Trimming left V 0 bases short and J 4 bases short, with 9 bases between. The germline V gene has CDR1 MGHRA and CDR2 YSYEKL. Written as DNA, the CDR3 is TGCGCCAGCAGCCAAGATGCGTTGCGCTATGGCTACACCTTC. Protein sequence: CASSQDALRYGYTF.

The V gene is TRBV11-3, the J gene TRBJ2-1; no clear D. V lost 5 bases and J 2 bases, leaving 13 bases between the germline ends. The CDR3 extends over 15 amino acids. Germline V gene sequence: CDR1 SGHNT, CDR2 YENEEA. DNA for the CDR3: TGTGCCAGCAGCCCGCCCGGTCGGGCCTACAATGAGCAGTTCTTC. Translated: CASSPPGRAYNEQFF.

The chain couples TRBV10-2 to TRBJ2-7; tentative D call: TRBD2 (5 bases). This CDR3 is built from 12 residues. Trimming left V 5 bases short and J 1 base short, with 6 bases between. Germline CDR1 and CDR2: WSHSY and SAAADI. CDR3 loop: CASSPGSYEQYF. CDR3 nucleotide sequence: TGCGCCAGCAGTCCGGGGTCCTACGAGCAGTACTTC.

The chain combines TRBV3-1 (or the pseudogene TRBV3-2) with TRBJ1-1; D is unresolved. The CDR3 has 14 amino acids. With 4 bases removed from V and 1 base from J, the gap between germline ends came to 10 bases. The germline gives CDR1 LGHDT, CDR2 YNNKEL (reference sequence). The CDR3 region is CASSPSSGNTEAFF. The CDR3 DNA reads as TGTGCCAGCAGCCCGAGTTCGGGGAACACTGAAGCTTTCTTT.

This rearrangement joins TRBV10-3 to TRBJ2-1; the D gene is possibly TRBD1 (6 bases). Germline CDR1 reads ENHRY; CDR2 reads SYGVKD. The CDR3 covers 13 residues. V was cut by 4 bases and J by 5 bases, with 9 bases left in between. CDR3 protein: CAISANRDNEQFF. The CDR3 DNA sequence: TGTGCCATCAGTGCGAACAGGGACAATGAGCAGTTCTTC.

This chain uses TRBV29-1 with TRBJ1-3; D is ambiguous. This CDR3 is 14 amino acids long. Germline V gene sequence: CDR1 SQVTM, CDR2 ANQGSEA. Trimming left V 3 bases short and J 4 bases short, with 13 bases between. This CDR3 reads CSVDSGIPGNTIYF. Written as DNA, the CDR3 is TGCAGCGTTGATTCCGGGATACCCGGAAACACCATATATTTT.

Details on this clone: Other DNA sequences in the sample encode the same CDR3. The chain has TRBV6-5 and TRBJ1-3, with 9 nucleotides matching TRBD1. From germline, CDR1 is MNHEY and CDR2 SVGAGI. This CDR3 has 14 residues. V lost 9 bases, J lost 0 bases, and 3 bases stayed unmatched. In nucleotides, the CDR3 is TGTGCCAGTGGGACAGGGTACTCTGGAAACACCATATATTTT. Its translation: CASGTGYSGNTIYF.

CDR3 amino acids: CASSQRGNNEQFF. Written as DNA, the CDR3 is TGTGCCAGCAGCCAAAGAGGTAACAATGAGCAGTTCTTC. The chain carries TRBV3-1 (or the pseudogene TRBV3-2) and TRBJ2-1; no firm D call. Trimming left V 2 bases short and J 5 bases short, with 7 bases between. The germline V gene encodes CDR1 LGHDT and CDR2 YNNKEL (reference sequence). The CDR3 has 13 amino acids.

In this sample, this clone turned up once. V and J are TRBV11-2 and TRBJ1-3; D is undetermined. The CDR3 spans 14 residues. The V and J ends lost 6 bases and 0 bases respectively, with 9 bases between them. Per germline, CDR1 SGHAT and CDR2 FQNNGV. The CDR3 nucleotides are TGTGCCAGCAGACCAAACACCTCTGGAAACACCATATATTTT. It encodes CASRPNTSGNTIYF.

The V call is TRBV12-5, the J call TRBJ2-5; TRBD1 matches at 7 bases. The CDR3 is 15 residues long. Per the germline V gene, CDR1 is LGHNT and CDR2 is FRNRAP. With 1 base clipped from V and 5 bases from J, the junction kept 7 bases outside the gene matches. CDR3 sequence reads: CASGLDRGGRETQYF. The CDR3, as DNA: TGTGCTAGTGGTTTGGACAGGGGCGGGCGGGAGACCCAGTACTTC.

This clone was counted only a few times. The rearrangement joins TRBV19 to TRBJ1-3; D is unclear. V gave up 3 bases and J gave up 0 bases, with 9 bases separating them. The CDR3 is 15 residues long. Germline CDR1 reads LNHDA; CDR2 reads SQIVND (reference sequence). The chain's CDR3 is CASSIRRGSGNTIYF. The CDR3 region has the DNA TGTGCCAGTAGTATCCGCCGAGGCTCTGGAAACACCATATATTTT.

V usage is TRBV12-3 or TRBV12-4 and J usage is TRBJ1-4, with no clear D. Trimming took 7 bases from V and 5 from J, leaving 11 bases between them. The CDR3 spans 13 residues. CDR3: CASMMWQNEKLFF. Written as DNA, the CDR3 is TGTGCCAGCATGATGTGGCAGAATGAAAAACTGTTTTTT.

The CDR3 spells CASSQIGRGQGANYGYTF. DNA of the CDR3: TGTGCCAGCAGCCAAATCGGTCGAGGACAGGGTGCTAACTATGGCTACACCTTC. J is TRBJ1-2 and V is TRBV3-1 (or the pseudogene TRBV3-2); 8 nucleotides align to TRBD1. The V gene end was trimmed by 2 bases and the J gene end by 0 bases; junction bases not matched to a gene: 11. The germline gives CDR1 LGHDT, CDR2 YNNKEL (reference sequence). The CDR3 runs to 18 residues.

The gene calls are TRBV24-1 and TRBJ2-5; 9 nucleotides line up with TRBD2. The CDR3 has 18 amino acids. CDR1 and CDR2 from the germline V gene are KGHDR and SFDVKD. J lost 4 bases, V lost 3 bases, and 14 bases had no gene match. The CDR3 is CATSDPADWREGGETQYF. CDR3 sequence (DNA): TGTGCCACCAGTGATCCAGCGGACTGGCGGGAGGGGGGAGAGACCCAGTACTTC.

This chain joins TRBV6-5 and TRBJ1-1; D ambiguous. Germline V lookup: CDR1 MNHEY, CDR2 SVGAGI. Trimming shortened V by 5 bases and J by 1 base, and 11 bases separated the two germline ends. This CDR3 is built from 14 residues. CDR3: CASSPRGANTEAFF. Written as DNA, the CDR3 is TGTGCCAGCAGTCCCCGGGGAGCGAACACTGAAGCTTTCTTT.

This sequence joins TRBV7-9 and TRBJ2-3, with 13 bases aligning to TRBD2. The germline gives CDR1 SEHNR, CDR2 FQNEAQ (reference sequence). V lost 5 bases, J lost 2 bases, and 13 bases stayed unmatched. This CDR3 contains 19 residues. CDR3 sequence: CASSPNPTSGGRNTDTQYF. CDR3 coding DNA: TGTGCCAGCAGCCCGAACCCGACTAGCGGGGGGCGGAACACAGATACGCAGTATTTT.

This sequence joins TRBV7-8 and TRBJ1-1; tentatively, D is TRBD1 (6 bases). V lost 4 bases and J lost 0, with 15 bases in between. Germline-derived CDR1 and CDR2 are SGHVS and FQNEAQ. The CDR3 runs to 16 residues. CDR3 protein: CASSSQGGGMNTEAFF. CDR3 in DNA: TGTGCCAGCAGCTCCCAAGGGGGGGGGATGAACACTGAAGCTTTCTTT.

V is TRBV7-2 and J is TRBJ2-1, with D perhaps matching TRBD2 (5 bases). Germline CDR1 is SGHTA and CDR2 is FQGNSA. V was trimmed by 5 bases and J by 4 bases, leaving 9 bases between them. The CDR3 is 13 amino acids. CDR3 amino acids: CASSETSYNEQFF. CDR3 bases: TGTGCCAGCAGCGAAACTAGTTACAATGAGCAGTTCTTC.

This clone was seen a single time. V gene TRBV27 combines with J gene TRBJ1-2; TRBD1 aligns across 8 bases. The V gene's germline CDR1 is MNHEY and CDR2 SMNVEV (reference sequence). The CDR3 sequence is 16 residues long. The trim removed 8 bases at V and 0 bases at J, leaving 11 bases unmatched. The CDR3 region is CASHSPGQGSNYGYTF. CDR3 DNA sequence: TGTGCCAGCCACTCTCCAGGACAGGGTTCTAACTATGGCTACACCTTC.

The chain is built from TRBV7-9 and TRBJ2-3, with a possible D match to TRBD2 (6 bases). V lost 0 bases and J 0 bases, leaving 7 bases between the germline ends. The CDR3 is 15 residues long. Germline loops: CDR1 SEHNR, CDR2 FQNEAQ (reference sequence). The CDR3 protein is CASSLAGTSTDTQYF. CDR3 sequence (DNA): TGTGCCAGCAGCTTAGCAGGGACTAGCACAGATACGCAGTATTTT. The full variable domain, completed using reference TRBV7-9 and TRBJ2-3, is DTGVSQNPRHKITKRGQNVTFRCDPISEHNRLYWYRQTLGQGPEFLTYFQNEAQLEKSRLLSDRFSAERPKGSFSTLEIQRTEQGDSAMYLCASSLAGTSTDTQYFGPGTRLTVL.

CDR3 loop: CASTISRVTEAFF. In DNA form, the CDR3 reads TGTGCCAGCACCATATCGAGGGTGACTGAAGCTTTCTTT. This sequence joins TRBV7-2 and TRBJ1-1, with D hard to call. Trimming pared 7 bases from V and 5 bases from J, leaving 14 bases between. This CDR3 contains 13 residues. Germline CDR1 and CDR2: SGHTA and FQGNSA.

This clone was picked up a small number of times. The J gene is TRBJ1-1, the V gene TRBV2; 8 nucleotides align to TRBD1. This CDR3 spans 13 amino acids. Germline CDR1 is SNHLY and CDR2 is FYNNEI. V shed 9 bases and J 2 bases; nucleotides not matched to a gene: 5. CDR3 sequence reads: CARGQGGNTEAFF. The CDR3 bases are TGTGCCAGAGGACAGGGAGGTAACACTGAAGCTTTCTTT.

V and J are TRBV5-5 and TRBJ1-5; D is unclear. This CDR3 contains 13 residues. CDR1 SGHKS and CDR2 YYEKEE come from the germline V gene (reference sequence). V gave up 1 base and J gave up 5 bases, with 7 bases separating them. In nucleotides, the CDR3 is TGTGCCAGCAGCTTGAACAGAGATCAGCCCCAGCATTTT. It translates to CASSLNRDQPQHF.

The chain uses TRBV6-5 and TRBJ1-6; D is ambiguous. The CDR3 has 10 residues. In germline, CDR1 is MNHEY, CDR2 SVGAGI. V was shortened by 8 bases and J by 9 bases, with 5 bases between the two germline ends. The CDR3 nucleotides are TGTGCCAGCGGTAGTTCACCCCTCCACTTT. Residues: CASGSSPLHF.

V and J are TRBV5-4 and TRBJ2-2, with 12 bases matching TRBD1. This CDR3 is 16 amino acids long. The V segment lost 4 bases and the J segment 7 bases; nucleotides outside the gene matches: 8. CDR1 is SGHNT and CDR2 is YYREEE in the germline V gene (reference sequence). CDR3 sequence (DNA): TGTGCCAGCAGCCTCGGGGGACAGGGGGCCATCGGGGAGCTGTTTTTT. Translation: CASSLGGQGAIGELFF.

The genes are TRBV19 and TRBJ2-5; possible D gene TRBD1, 5 bases. V lost 9 bases, J lost 4 bases, and 15 bases lay in between. CDR3 length: 13 residues. CDR1 LNHDA and CDR2 SQIVND come from the germline V gene (reference sequence). In nucleotides, the CDR3 is TGTGCCAGCAGACAGCAGATGGGAGAGACCCAGTACTTC. Protein: CASRQQMGETQYF.

This chain uses TRBV5-5 with TRBJ1-1, with D possibly being TRBD1 (6 bases). Trimming removed 4 bases from V and 4 bases from J, with 11 bases in between. The germline V gene has CDR1 SGHKS and CDR2 YYEKEE (reference sequence). The CDR3 is 13 amino acids. In nucleotides, the CDR3 is TGTGCCAGCAGCGTAGGGGGTATCACTGAAGCTTTCTTT. Translated, it gives CASSVGGITEAFF.

The rearrangement links TRBV3-1 (or the pseudogene TRBV3-2) to TRBJ1-5; TRBD1 agrees at 9 bases. The CDR3 spans 17 residues. CDR1 and CDR2 (germline): LGHDT, YNNKEL (reference sequence). V shed 0 bases and J 8 bases; nucleotides not matched to a gene: 11. CDR3 in DNA: TGTGCCAGCAGCCAAGATAATTGGGGGGACAGGGAGGAGCCCCAGCATTTT. It yields the protein CASSQDNWGDREEPQHF.

The sample holds one count of this clone. The chain joins TRBV7-9 to TRBJ1-1; the D gene is possibly TRBD1 (5 bases). The germline gives CDR1 SEHNR, CDR2 FQNEAQ (reference sequence). The CDR3 loop spans 16 amino acids. Trimming shortened V by 1 base and J by 0 bases, and 12 bases separated the two germline ends. Here the CDR3 DNA reads TGTGCCAGCAGCTTAGGTCTACAGGATGTGAACACTGAAGCTTTCTTT. This gives the protein CASSLGLQDVNTEAFF. The complete variable domain, with remaining parts taken from reference TRBV7-9 and TRBJ1-1, reads DTGVSQNPRHKITKRGQNVTFRCDPISEHNRLYWYRQTLGQGPEFLTYFQNEAQLEKSRLLSDRFSAERPKGSFSTLEIQRTEQGDSAMYLCASSLGLQDVNTEAFFGQGTRLTVV.

CDR3 residues: CASSLVGQLRSGANVLTF. CDR3 in DNA: TGTGCCAGCAGCTTAGTGGGACAGTTAAGATCTGGGGCCAACGTCCTGACTTTC. This chain connects TRBV7-3 to TRBJ2-6, with TRBD1 identical over 7 bases. V dropped 2 bases and J dropped 1; count of bases not matched to a gene: 8. This CDR3 has 18 residues. Germline loops: CDR1 SGHTA, CDR2 FQGTGA.